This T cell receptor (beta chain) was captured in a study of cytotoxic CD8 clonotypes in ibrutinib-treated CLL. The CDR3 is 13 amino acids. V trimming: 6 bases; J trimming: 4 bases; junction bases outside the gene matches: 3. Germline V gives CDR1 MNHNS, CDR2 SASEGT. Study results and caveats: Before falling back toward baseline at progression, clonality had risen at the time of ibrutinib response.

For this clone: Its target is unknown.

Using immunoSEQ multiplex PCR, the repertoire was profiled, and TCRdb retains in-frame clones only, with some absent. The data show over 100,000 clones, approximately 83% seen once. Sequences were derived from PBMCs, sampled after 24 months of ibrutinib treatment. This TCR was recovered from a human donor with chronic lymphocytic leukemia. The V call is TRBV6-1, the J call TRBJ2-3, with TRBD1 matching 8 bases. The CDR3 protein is CASRSTGADTQYF. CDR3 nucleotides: TGTGCCAGCAGATCGACAGGGGCAGATACGCAGTATTTT.